The 29 T cell receptor beta chains below all came from one sample that was sequenced in a study of blood T cell repertoires in COVID-19. Assay used: immunoSEQ multiplex PCR; TCRdb lists only in-frame clones, some missing. The sample records about 220,000 clones, 80% to 85% being singletons. Material for sequencing was peripheral blood. The receptor set was obtained from a woman aged 70 to 79 with COVID-19, enrolled during active disease.

The chain carries TRBV6-1 and TRBJ1-2; no clear D. Germline CDR1 is MNHNS and CDR2 is SASEGT. The CDR3 contains 13 residues. V was clipped by 2 bases and J by 2 bases, with 6 bases between them. The CDR3: CASSERENYGYTF. For the CDR3, the DNA is TGTGCCAGCAGTGAAAGGGAGAACTATGGCTACACCTTC.

The rearrangement joins TRBV18 to TRBJ2-7; TRBD1 matches at 9 bases. The CDR3 is 13 amino acids. With 8 bases clipped from V and 4 bases from J, the junction kept 6 bases outside the gene matches. From germline, CDR1 is KGHSH and CDR2 LQKENI. In DNA form, the CDR3 reads TGTGCCAGCGCCGGACAGGGGAGTTACGAGCAGTACTTC. Protein: CASAGQGSYEQYF.

This clone was detected once. In the same sample, other DNA sequences code for this CDR3. The genes are TRBV30 and TRBJ1-5, with D hard to call. Germline-derived CDR1 and CDR2 are GTSNPN and SVGIG (reference sequence). Trimming stripped 0 bases from V and 2 bases from J, with 11 bases between. The CDR3 consists of 15 residues. The CDR3 sequence: CAWSVRGSGNQPQHF. The CDR3 DNA reads TGTGCCTGGAGTGTACGGGGATCGGGCAATCAGCCCCAGCATTTT.

The genes are TRBV19 and TRBJ1-5; maybe TRBD1 (6 bases). The V gene's germline CDR1 is LNHDA and CDR2 SQIVND (reference sequence). This CDR3 region has 16 residues. Trimming pared 9 bases from V and 3 bases from J, leaving 21 bases between. For the CDR3, the DNA is TGTGCCAGCACTAGACAGGTTGGCGCCTACAATCAGCCCCAGCATTTT. This sequence encodes CASTRQVGAYNQPQHF.

The chain combines TRBV10-3 with TRBJ2-2; 7 bases agree with TRBD2. The CDR3 contains 18 residues. Per the germline V gene, CDR1 is ENHRY and CDR2 is SYGVKD. With 3 bases clipped from V and 0 bases from J, the junction kept 10 bases outside the gene matches. Here the CDR3 reads CAISERIAGLTNTGELFF. The CDR3 DNA reads as TGTGCCATCAGTGAAAGAATAGCGGGTCTAACGAACACCGGGGAGCTGTTTTTT.

J is TRBJ2-5 and V is TRBV28; 7 bases are shared with TRBD1. CDR1 is MDHEN and CDR2 is SYDVKM in the germline V gene. The ends lost 8 bases at V and 1 base at J; junction bases unmatched: 4. This CDR3 comprises 13 residues. CDR3 DNA: TGTGCCAGCTCTCGGGACAGCCAAGAGACCCAGTACTTC. It translates to CASSRDSQETQYF.

The V gene is TRBV4-1, the J gene TRBJ1-5; D unclear. CDR1 and CDR2 from the germline V gene are MGHRA and YSYEKL. The CDR3 consists of 14 residues. V was clipped by 0 bases and J by 7 bases, with 10 bases between them. DNA for the CDR3: TGCGCCAGCAGCCAAGAAGTGCAGTGGCAGCCCCAGCATTTT. It yields the protein CASSQEVQWQPQHF.

This clone was seen just once. The chain is built from TRBV5-1 and TRBJ1-2; D possibly corresponds to TRBD1 (5 bases). V lost 5 bases to trimming and J lost 5 bases, with 19 bases between them. Germline V lookup: CDR1 SGHRS, CDR2 YFSETQ. The CDR3 spans 15 residues. The CDR3 DNA reads as TGCGCCAGCAGTTATCAGCGAAACGGACAATATGGCTACACCTTC. It is translated as CASSYQRNGQYGYTF.

This chain connects TRBV5-1 to TRBJ1-5, with D tentatively TRBD1 (5 bases). Trimming took 4 bases from V and 6 from J, leaving 11 bases between them. Per germline, CDR1 SGHRS and CDR2 YFSETQ. This CDR3 has 13 residues. For the CDR3, the DNA is TGCGCCAGCAGCGACGCGGGGGGTCAGCCCCAGCATTTT. Translation: CASSDAGGQPQHF.

The gene calls are TRBV30 and TRBJ2-7; 8 bases line up with TRBD1. With V trimmed by 2 bases and J by 3 bases, 3 bases remained unmatched. CDR1 and CDR2 from the germline V gene are GTSNPN and SVGIG (reference sequence). This CDR3 comprises 13 residues. The CDR3 spells CAWSTGGSYEQYF. In DNA form, the CDR3 reads TGTGCCTGGAGTACAGGGGGAAGCTACGAGCAGTACTTC.

The CDR3 loop is CASSQPGTGPNTEAFF. The DNA for the CDR3 is TGTGCCAGCTCACAGCCAGGGACAGGCCCGAACACTGAAGCTTTCTTT. J is TRBJ1-1 and V is TRBV18, with 8 bases that match TRBD1. From germline, CDR1 is KGHSH and CDR2 LQKENI. The V and J ends lost 4 bases and 1 base, in that order; junction bases with no gene match: 8. This CDR3 is built from 16 residues.

This clone was detected a few times. The chain employs TRBV6-2 or TRBV6-3 and TRBJ2-7, with a tentative D call TRBD2 (6 bases). The CDR3 loop spans 13 amino acids. Germline V lookup: CDR1 MNHEY, CDR2 SVGEGT. Trimming cost V 5 bases and J 2 bases, with 10 bases left between them. In DNA form, the CDR3 reads TGTGCCAGCAGTGTGACGGGGGCCTACGAGCAGTACTTC. As protein: CASSVTGAYEQYF.

In its sample, this clone was seen a few times. The V gene is TRBV18, the J gene TRBJ2-7; tentatively, D is TRBD1 (6 bases). V lost 3 bases, J lost 7 bases, and 16 bases lay in between. The CDR3 spans 14 residues. Per the germline V gene, CDR1 is KGHSH and CDR2 is LQKENI. The CDR3 loop reads CASSPPDSTGEQYF. Written as DNA, the CDR3 is TGTGCCAGCTCACCGCCGGACAGTACGGGGGAGCAGTACTTC.

The chain couples TRBV2 to TRBJ2-3, with 11 bases aligning to TRBD2. There are 13 residues in the CDR3. Trimming cost V 4 bases and J 9 bases; bases outside gene matches: 3. Germline CDR1 and CDR2: SNHLY and FYNNEI. The CDR3, as DNA: TGTGCCAGCAGTGTGACTAGCGGGGTGACGCAGTATTTT. It specifies CASSVTSGVTQYF.

This chain links TRBV19 with TRBJ2-1; TRBD1 might be the D (5 bases). CDR1 is LNHDA and CDR2 is SQIVND in the germline V gene (reference sequence). The CDR3 consists of 15 residues. Between the trimmed V and J ends, which lost 8 bases and 2 bases, there was a span of 16 bases. The CDR3 protein is CASRGPGFPYNEQFF. CDR3 bases: TGTGCCAGTCGTGGTCCAGGGTTCCCCTACAATGAGCAGTTCTTC.

The rearrangement joins TRBV7-2 to TRBJ1-2, with 9 bases matching TRBD1. In germline, CDR1 is SGHTA, CDR2 FQGNSA. This CDR3 spans 14 amino acids. The J segment lost 7 bases and the V segment lost 5 bases, leaving 8 bases of the junction unmatched. CDR3 sequence reads: CASSLDTGGGGYTF. The CDR3 DNA reads as TGTGCCAGCAGCCTCGACACAGGGGGCGGTGGCTACACCTTC. The variable domain in full, with the rest retrieved from reference TRBV7-2 and TRBJ1-2, is GAGVSQSPSNKVTEKGKDVELRCDPISGHTALYWYRQSLGQGLEFLIYFQGNSAPDKSGLPSDRFSAERTGGSVSTLTIQRTQQEDSAVYLCASSLDTGGGGYTFGSGTRLTVV.

The V call is TRBV7-6, the J call TRBJ1-1; the D gene is possibly TRBD1 (6 bases). CDR3 length: 18 amino acids. Deletions cut 1 base from V and 1 base from J, with 19 bases between. CDR1 and CDR2 from the germline V gene are SGHVS and FNYEAQ. CDR3 protein: CASSLEAGGGRKNTEAFF. CDR3 nucleotide sequence: TGTGCCAGCAGCTTAGAGGCGGGCGGGGGCAGGAAGAACACTGAAGCTTTCTTT.

V gene TRBV14 combines with J gene TRBJ1-1; D unclear. The CDR3 loop spans 15 amino acids. The V end lost 1 base, the J end lost 5 bases, and 14 bases lay between the germline ends. CDR1 and CDR2 (germline): SGHDN, FVKESK. In DNA form, the CDR3 reads TGTGCCAGCAGCCAAGCCCGGGTCAAAAGTACTGAAGCTTTCTTT. This codes for CASSQARVKSTEAFF.

V is TRBV7-3 and J is TRBJ2-1; tentatively, D is TRBD2 (5 bases). The CDR3 sequence is 17 residues long. Deletions cut 4 bases from V and 4 bases from J, with 20 bases between. Germline CDR1 reads SGHTA; CDR2 reads FQGTGA. The CDR3 here is CASSSNAERTVYNEQFF. CDR3 coding DNA: TGTGCCAGCAGCTCAAACGCCGAGCGGACTGTTTACAATGAGCAGTTCTTC.

This chain uses TRBV29-1 with TRBJ2-7, with TRBD1 matching over 7 bases. V dropped 4 bases and J dropped 5; count of bases not matched to a gene: 5. The CDR3 extends over 12 amino acids. In germline, CDR1 is SQVTM, CDR2 ANQGSEA. CDR3 DNA: TGCAGCGTTGTAAAGGGGGCGAACGAGCAGTACTTC. As protein: CSVVKGANEQYF.

This chain joins TRBV30 and TRBJ1-5; 8 positions agree with TRBD1. Germline V lookup: CDR1 GTSNPN, CDR2 SVGIG (reference sequence). The CDR3 loop spans 16 amino acids. V trimming: 1 base; J trimming: 4 bases; junction bases outside the gene matches: 9. CDR3 loop: CAWSAHVTGVNQPQHF. CDR3 bases: TGTGCCTGGAGTGCACACGTGACAGGGGTAAATCAGCCCCAGCATTTT.

The V call is TRBV6-5, the J call TRBJ2-7; 11 bases line up with TRBD2. The CDR3 is made up of 14 amino acids. Germline V gene lookup returns CDR1 MNHEY and CDR2 SVGAGI. Trimming cost V 4 bases and J 12 bases; bases outside gene matches: 11. The CDR3 sequence is CASSSGLAAASGYF. As DNA, the CDR3 is TGTGCCAGCAGTTCGGGACTAGCGGCAGCCTCTGGGTACTTC.

The chain combines TRBV7-9 with TRBJ2-4, with D tentatively TRBD1 (5 bases). The length of the CDR3 is 15 residues. Germline values: CDR1 SEHNR, CDR2 FQNEAQ (reference sequence). Trimming took off 3 bases at V and 0 bases at J, with 9 bases between the two ends. The CDR3 protein is CASSLTELAKNIQYF. CDR3 DNA sequence: TGTGCCAGCAGCTTGACAGAACTAGCCAAAAACATTCAGTACTTC.

The chain couples TRBV5-1 to TRBJ2-7; 7 bases align to TRBD2. This CDR3 contains 15 residues. CDR1 is SGHRS, CDR2 YFSETQ, per germline. The V segment lost 1 base and the J segment 2 bases; nucleotides outside the gene matches: 6. CDR3 coding DNA: TGCGCCAGCAGCTTGTGGCCCGGGACTACCTACGAGCAGTACTTC. This sequence encodes CASSLWPGTTYEQYF.

This chain uses TRBV27 with TRBJ2-1, with unresolved D. Germline V gives CDR1 MNHEY, CDR2 SMNVEV (reference sequence). V was clipped by 11 bases and J by 12 bases, with 14 bases between them. This CDR3 comprises 10 residues. CDR3 bases: TGTGCCGCCGAACACAGTTCGCAGTTCTTC. Translation gives CAAEHSSQFF.

This clone has just a few counts. CDR3: CASSPVGDAAVKNIQYF. The DNA for the CDR3 is TGTGCCAGCAGCCCCGTGGGTGATGCGGCCGTGAAAAACATTCAGTACTTC. The chain is built from TRBV5-5 and TRBJ2-4; D call uncertain. The germline gives CDR1 SGHKS, CDR2 YYEKEE (reference sequence). The CDR3 is 17 residues long. Trimming removed 4 bases at V and 4 bases at J, with 21 bases between.

This chain connects TRBV5-4 to TRBJ1-2, with 9 bases that match TRBD1. The V gene end was trimmed by 0 bases and the J gene end by 7 bases; junction bases not matched to a gene: 7. This CDR3 spans 15 amino acids. Germline loops: CDR1 SGHNT, CDR2 YYREEE (reference sequence). Here the CDR3 DNA reads TGTGCCAGCAGCTTGGCCTCGGGACAGGGAGCTGGCTACACCTTC. Its protein is CASSLASGQGAGYTF.

This chain links TRBV12-3 or TRBV12-4 with TRBJ2-7; D remains ambiguous. The CDR3 has 13 residues. V was shortened by 3 bases and J by 6 bases, with 12 bases between the two germline ends. CDR3 sequence (DNA): TGTGCCAGCAGTTTTGGGCTTAAAGGCGAGCAGTACTTC. This codes for CASSFGLKGEQYF.

This rearrangement joins TRBV12-5 to TRBJ2-1, with 13 bases matching TRBD2. Germline V gene data show CDR1 as LGHNT and CDR2 as FRNRAP. J lost 4 bases, V lost 4 bases, and 4 bases had no gene match. The CDR3 is 16 residues long. The CDR3 bases are TGTGCTAGTGGTTCCGGGACTAGCGGGGTATACAATGAGCAGTTCTTC. It codes for CASGSGTSGVYNEQFF.